This T cell receptor beta chain was sequenced for a study of cytomegalovirus exposure and HLA in healthy donors. CDR1 is MNHEY, CDR2 SMNVEV, per germline (reference sequence). The ends lost 4 bases at V and 4 bases at J; junction bases unmatched: 12. This CDR3 region has 19 residues. The study's findings and limits: Altogether, 150 to 200 TCR beta chains were recorded as cytomegalovirus-associated.

This table comes from immunoSEQ multiplex PCR, and its TCRdb copy is limited to in-frame clones, with some not included. Of roughly 50,000 clones in the sample, roughly 90% were seen once. This clone was seen a single time. The antigen remains unidentified. The rearrangement uses TRBV27 and TRBJ2-2, with 13 bases fitting TRBD2. Specimen: PBMCs. The source of this sequence is a man between 18 and 35 years old in good health and CMV-seronegative. The CDR3 coding sequence is TGTGCCAGCAGTTCCCTCACTAGCGGGAGGGTTCGTGGCACCGGGGAGCTGTTTTTT. Encoded protein: CASSSLTSGRVRGTGELFF.